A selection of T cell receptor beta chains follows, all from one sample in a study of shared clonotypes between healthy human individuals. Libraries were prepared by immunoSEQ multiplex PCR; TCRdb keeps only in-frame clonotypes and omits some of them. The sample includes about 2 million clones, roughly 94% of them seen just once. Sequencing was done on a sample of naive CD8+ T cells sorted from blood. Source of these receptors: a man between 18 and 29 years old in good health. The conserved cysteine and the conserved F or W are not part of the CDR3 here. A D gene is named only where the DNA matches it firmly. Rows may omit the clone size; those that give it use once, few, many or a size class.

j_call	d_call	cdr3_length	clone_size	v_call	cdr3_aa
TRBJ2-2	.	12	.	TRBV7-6	ASSLGGDTGELF
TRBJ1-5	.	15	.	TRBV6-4	ASSDRPSKLGNQPQH
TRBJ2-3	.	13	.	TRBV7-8	ASSHGTPSLDTQY
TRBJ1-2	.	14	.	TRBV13	ASSLELQGANYGYT
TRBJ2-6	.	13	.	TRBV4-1	ASSQDSSGANVLT
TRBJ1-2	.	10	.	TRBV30	AWDEVSYGYT
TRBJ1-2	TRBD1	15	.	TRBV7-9	ASSFETGAMTSYGYT
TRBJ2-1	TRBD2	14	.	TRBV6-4	ASSDIAGGPYNEQF
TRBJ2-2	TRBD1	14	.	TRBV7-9	ASSLATGGNTGELF
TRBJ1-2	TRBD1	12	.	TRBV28	ASRPGTGLDGYT
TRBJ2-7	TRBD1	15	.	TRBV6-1	ASSDPGTDLRIYEQY
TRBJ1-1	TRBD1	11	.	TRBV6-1	ASTRGGAAEAF
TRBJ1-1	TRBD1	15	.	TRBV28	ASRISGTGAPNTEAF
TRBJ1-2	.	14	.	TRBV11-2	ASSPDSGAGPYGYT
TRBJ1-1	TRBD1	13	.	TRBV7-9	ASSLVVTGGLEAF
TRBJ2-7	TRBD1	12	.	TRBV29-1	SVSGQDRSYEQY
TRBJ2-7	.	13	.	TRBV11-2	ASSLVGGYAYEQY
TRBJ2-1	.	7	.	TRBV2	AIDNEQF
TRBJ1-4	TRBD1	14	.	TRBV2	ASTMAEDRAGEKLF
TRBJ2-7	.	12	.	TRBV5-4	ASSFKGNSYEQY
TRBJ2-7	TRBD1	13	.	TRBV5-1	ASRVGGTGLYEQY
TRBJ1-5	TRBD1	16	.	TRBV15	ATSPEGASWNSNQPQH
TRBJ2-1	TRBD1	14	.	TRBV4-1	ASSQVEDRVYNEQF
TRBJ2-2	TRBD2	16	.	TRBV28	ASSIIRGLAGNTGELF
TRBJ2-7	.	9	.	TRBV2	ASSEGVEQY
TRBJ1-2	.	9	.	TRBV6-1	ASSEKWGYT
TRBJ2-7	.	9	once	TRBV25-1	ASSGSREQY
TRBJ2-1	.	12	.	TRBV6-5	ASSYFDGYNEQF
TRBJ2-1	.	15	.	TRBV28	ASRNTEGDKSANEQF